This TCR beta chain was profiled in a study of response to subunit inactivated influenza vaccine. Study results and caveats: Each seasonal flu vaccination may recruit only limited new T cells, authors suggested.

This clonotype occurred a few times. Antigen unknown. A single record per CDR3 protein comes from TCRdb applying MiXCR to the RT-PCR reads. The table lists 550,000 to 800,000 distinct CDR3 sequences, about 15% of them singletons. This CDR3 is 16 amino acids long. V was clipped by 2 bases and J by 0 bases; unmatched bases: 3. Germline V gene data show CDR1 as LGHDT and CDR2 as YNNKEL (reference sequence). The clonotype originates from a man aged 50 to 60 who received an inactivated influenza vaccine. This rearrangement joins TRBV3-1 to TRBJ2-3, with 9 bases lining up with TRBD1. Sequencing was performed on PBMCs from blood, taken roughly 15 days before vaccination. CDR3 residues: CASSQWGTGSTDTQYF. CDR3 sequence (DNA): TGTGCCAGCAGCCAATGGGGGACAGGGAGCACAGATACGCAGTATTTT.